The 28 T cell receptor beta chains given below trace back to one sample, sequenced in a study of blood T cell repertoires in COVID-19 (dated by TCRdb to about 2020). Receptor amplification or capture employed the immunoSEQ multiplex PCR assay. Sourced from immuneACCESS, this table was stored by TCRdb with only in-frame sequences that have V and J called. A share of the clones is absent; for the studies checked, an unresolved V gene accounts for under half, and the remainder has no known explanation. The sample includes 180,000 or so clones, with almost 90% observed a single time. The ten top clones hold approximately 0.62% of the sample. Sequencing used peripheral blood. The receptors originated from a man in his fifties with acute or convalescent COVID-19.

CDR3 amino acids: CASSPFTTGSGETQYF. The CDR3 coding sequence is TGTGCCAGCTCACCCTTCACTACAGGGTCAGGGGAGACCCAGTACTTC. The J gene is TRBJ2-5, the V gene TRBV18; D is possibly TRBD1 (6 bases). CDR1 is KGHSH and CDR2 is LQKENI in the germline V gene. The germline V and J ends were trimmed by 3 bases and 5 bases, with 19 bases remaining between them. The CDR3 spans 16 residues.

The CDR3: CASSNRDSSYNEQFF. The CDR3, as DNA: TGTGCCAGCAGCAACCGGGACAGCTCCTACAATGAGCAGTTCTTC. The V gene is TRBV13, the J gene TRBJ2-1, with 7 nucleotides matching TRBD1. V dropped 5 bases and J dropped 0; count of bases not matched to a gene: 4. The CDR3 runs 15 residues. Germline assignment: CDR1 PRHDT and CDR2 FYEKMQ (reference sequence).

The genes are TRBV7-2 and TRBJ2-5, with D tentatively TRBD1 (5 bases). CDR3 length: 14 residues. Looked up from germline, CDR1 is SGHTA and CDR2 is FQGNSA. Deletions cut 5 bases from V and 5 bases from J, with 15 bases between. This CDR3 is CASSLPQVRETQYF. The CDR3 DNA follows: TGTGCCAGCAGCCTTCCACAGGTTCGGGAGACCCAGTACTTC.

This clone was picked up one time. The chain employs TRBV5-3 and TRBJ2-5, with 9 bases lining up with TRBD1. TRBV5-3 is recorded as an ORF, its role being uncertain. J lost 5 bases, V lost 5 bases, and 13 bases had no gene match. This CDR3 is 16 amino acids long. The CDR3 DNA reads TGTGCCAGAAGATCCCCCATGACAGGGGGATGGGAGACCCAGTACTTC. Protein sequence: CARRSPMTGGWETQYF.

This rearrangement joins TRBV7-6 to TRBJ1-3, with 10 bases identical to TRBD1. The CDR3 loop spans 16 amino acids. Trimming removed 5 bases from V and 2 bases from J; junction bases left unmatched: 6. In germline, CDR1 is SGHVS, CDR2 FNYEAQ. DNA of the CDR3: TGTGCCAGCAGCCCCGGGACAGGGGCCCCTGGAAACACCATATATTTT. Its translation: CASSPGTGAPGNTIYF.

The chain joins TRBV6-5 to TRBJ2-1; 9 bases agree with TRBD1. This CDR3 has 15 amino acids. Looked up from germline, CDR1 is MNHEY and CDR2 is SVGAGI. J gave up 7 bases and V 6 bases, and 10 bases lay outside the gene matches. Here the CDR3 DNA reads TGTGCCAGCAGGGCACAGGGGGCTAATTCGAATGAGCAGTTCTTC. It specifies CASRAQGANSNEQFF.

The rearrangement uses TRBV19 and TRBJ2-1; TRBD2 matches at 11 bases. Trimming cost V 7 bases and J 3 bases; bases outside gene matches: 8. Germline values: CDR1 LNHDA, CDR2 SQIVND (reference sequence). The CDR3 length is 16 residues. The chain's CDR3 is CASTLGGLAVYNEQFF. The CDR3 bases are TGTGCCAGTACATTAGGGGGACTAGCGGTCTACAATGAGCAGTTCTTC.

This chain connects TRBV10-1 to TRBJ2-5; tentatively, D is TRBD1 (6 bases). Trimming took off 11 bases at V and 5 bases at J, with 15 bases between the two ends. CDR3 length: 12 amino acids. Germline V gene lookup returns CDR1 WNHNN and CDR2 SYGVQD (reference sequence). CDR3 protein: CASHSGVETQYF. As DNA, the CDR3 is TGCGCCTCCCATTCAGGGGTCGAGACCCAGTACTTC.

The chain links TRBV6-6 to TRBJ1-2; 7 positions match TRBD1. The ends lost 8 bases at V and 6 bases at J; junction bases unmatched: 3. CDR3 length: 11 residues. Per the germline V gene, CDR1 is MNHNY and CDR2 is SVGAGI (reference sequence). CDR3: CASYTGDGYTF. The CDR3 DNA is TGTGCCAGCTATACAGGGGATGGCTACACCTTC.

The chain couples TRBV7-9 to TRBJ2-5, with TRBD2 identical over 8 bases. There are 15 residues in the CDR3. CDR1 and CDR2 from the germline V gene are SEHNR and FQNEAQ (reference sequence). J was trimmed by 5 bases and V by 2 bases; bases with no gene match: 7. The CDR3 DNA follows: TGTGCCAGCAGCTTAATGACGGGGGGGCGGGAGACCCAGTACTTC. Residues: CASSLMTGGRETQYF.

This sequence joins TRBV11-1 and TRBJ2-1; 8 bases match TRBD1. This CDR3 has 15 residues. J lost 6 bases, V lost 5 bases, and 9 bases had no gene match. Per the germline V gene, CDR1 is SGHAT and CDR2 is FQDESV (reference sequence). Written as DNA, the CDR3 is TGTGCCAGCAGCAAAGTCCCGGACAGGGTCAATGAGCAGTTCTTC. Translation gives CASSKVPDRVNEQFF.

The V gene is TRBV7-9, the J gene TRBJ2-1, with 9 bases matching TRBD1. With 4 bases clipped from V and 8 bases from J, the junction kept 6 bases outside the gene matches. This CDR3 contains 14 residues. Germline values: CDR1 SEHNR, CDR2 FQNEAQ (reference sequence). The chain's CDR3 is CASSSTGGSDEQFF. CDR3 nucleotides: TGTGCCAGCAGCTCGACAGGGGGATCGGATGAGCAGTTCTTC.

The chain carries TRBV11-2 and TRBJ1-5; D gene unclear. V was cut by 0 bases and J by 9 bases, with 9 bases left in between. The germline V gene encodes CDR1 SGHAT and CDR2 FQNNGV. The CDR3 runs to 13 residues. The CDR3 sequence is CASSLEPFGPQHF. Here the CDR3 DNA reads TGTGCCAGCAGCTTAGAGCCGTTCGGGCCCCAGCATTTT.

The rearrangement uses TRBV7-9 and TRBJ1-4, with D unclear. This CDR3 is built from 16 residues. Germline-derived CDR1 and CDR2 are SEHNR and FQNEAQ (reference sequence). With 5 bases removed from V and 0 bases from J, the gap between germline ends came to 13 bases. The CDR3 reads CASSRTRSTTNEKLFF. CDR3 nucleotides: TGTGCCAGCAGCAGGACTAGGTCTACAACTAATGAAAAACTGTTTTTT. Full variable domain (rest looked up from reference TRBV7-9 and TRBJ1-4): DTGVSQNPRHKITKRGQNVTFRCDPISEHNRLYWYRQTLGQGPEFLTYFQNEAQLEKSRLLSDRFSAERPKGSFSTLEIQRTEQGDSAMYLCASSRTRSTTNEKLFFGSGTQLSVL.

V and J are TRBV19 and TRBJ2-3; D uncertain. The CDR3 loop spans 14 amino acids. Trimming stripped 4 bases from V and 0 bases from J, with 8 bases between. Germline CDR1 and CDR2: LNHDA and SQIVND (reference sequence). The CDR3 coding sequence is TGTGCCAGTAGTACTCAGTTTAGCACAGATACGCAGTATTTT. Amino acid sequence: CASSTQFSTDTQYF.

The chain is built from TRBV5-6 and TRBJ2-5; 8 bases fit TRBD1. The germline V gene has CDR1 SGHDT and CDR2 YYEEEE. This CDR3 has 15 residues. The junction had 5 bases not matched to a gene; V was cut back by 0 bases and J by 4 bases. CDR3 region: CASSLVSGGPETQYF. Here the CDR3 DNA reads TGTGCCAGCAGCTTGGTGTCAGGGGGCCCAGAGACCCAGTACTTC.

This sequence joins TRBV4-2 and TRBJ1-2; the match to TRBD1 covers 8 bases. J lost 5 bases, V lost 5 bases, and 4 bases had no gene match. The CDR3 runs 13 residues. Germline V lookup: CDR1 LGHNA, CDR2 YNFKEQ. The CDR3 loop reads CASSKDRDYGYTF. DNA for the CDR3: TGTGCCAGCAGCAAGGACAGGGATTATGGCTACACCTTC.

This chain uses TRBV30 with TRBJ1-1; 7 bases are shared with TRBD1. There are 16 residues in the CDR3. V shed 0 bases and J 0 bases; nucleotides not matched to a gene: 7. Germline assignment: CDR1 GTSNPN and CDR2 SVGIG (reference sequence). CDR3 loop: CAWSVKQGGMNTEAFF. In DNA, the CDR3 is TGTGCCTGGAGTGTAAAGCAGGGGGGCATGAACACTGAAGCTTTCTTT.

This chain's CDR3 is CASSSETGAGNTIYF. The CDR3 DNA reads TGTGCCAGCAGTTCTGAGACAGGGGCTGGAAACACCATATATTTT. The chain is built from TRBV28 and TRBJ1-3, with TRBD1 identical over 8 bases. This CDR3 comprises 15 residues. From germline, CDR1 is MDHEN and CDR2 SYDVKM. The V gene end was trimmed by 4 bases and the J gene end by 2 bases; junction bases not matched to a gene: 4.

V is TRBV18 and J is TRBJ2-7; 8 bases align to TRBD2. The CDR3 is 14 amino acids. The germline V gene encodes CDR1 KGHSH and CDR2 LQKENI. The V and J ends lost 3 bases and 2 bases, in that order; junction bases with no gene match: 3. CDR3 region: CASSPREGAYEQYV. The CDR3 bases are TGTGCCAGCTCACCTCGGGAGGGTGCCTACGAGCAGTACGTC.

The CDR3 sequence is CASSLGGTATEAFF. The CDR3 bases are TGTGCCAGCAGCTTAGGAGGTACCGCCACTGAAGCTTTCTTT. The V gene is TRBV11-2, the J gene TRBJ1-1; D not resolved. With 1 base removed from V and 4 bases from J, the gap between germline ends came to 10 bases. The CDR3 loop spans 14 amino acids. Germline values: CDR1 SGHAT, CDR2 FQNNGV.

The chain joins TRBV6-5 to TRBJ1-6, with 10 bases that match TRBD1. Germline CDR1 and CDR2: MNHEY and SVGAGI. The CDR3 spans 15 residues. After removal of 2 bases from V and 9 bases from J, the junction contained 4 bases not matched to a gene. CDR3 amino acids: CASSYEGQGFSPLHF. For the CDR3, the DNA is TGTGCCAGCAGTTACGAGGGACAGGGGTTTTCACCCCTCCACTTT.

V gene TRBV15 combines with J gene TRBJ2-7, with D possibly matching TRBD2 (5 bases). Germline V lookup: CDR1 LNHNV, CDR2 YYDKDF (reference sequence). V lost 5 bases and J 3 bases, leaving 20 bases between the germline ends. This CDR3 region has 16 residues. The CDR3 region has the DNA TGTGCCACCAGCGACGACTTTCTAGCAACTAGCTACGAGCAGTACTTC. Its protein product is CATSDDFLATSYEQYF.

V and J are TRBV19 and TRBJ1-1; a weak D match, TRBD1 (5 bases). Trimming took 9 bases from V and 0 from J, leaving 14 bases between them. The V gene's germline CDR1 is LNHDA and CDR2 SQIVND (reference sequence). The CDR3 loop spans 14 amino acids. The CDR3 nucleotides are TGTGCCAGCTCCCAGGGACTTATGAACACTGAAGCTTTCTTT. Protein: CASSQGLMNTEAFF.

The J gene is TRBJ1-6, the V gene TRBV7-8; D ambiguous. The V gene lost 4 bases and the J gene lost 0 bases, with 10 bases spanning the gap. From germline, CDR1 is SGHVS and CDR2 FQNEAQ. The CDR3 is 16 residues long. CDR3 sequence: CASSSYISSYNSPLHF. The CDR3 nucleotides are TGTGCCAGCAGCTCGTATATTAGCTCCTATAATTCACCCCTCCACTTT.

DNA for the CDR3: TGTGCTAGTGGACGGGACACATCACCCCTCCACTTT. As protein: CASGRDTSPLHF. The chain joins TRBV12-5 to TRBJ1-6, with a weak D call TRBD1 (6 bases). The CDR3 covers 12 residues. Germline V lookup: CDR1 LGHNT, CDR2 FRNRAP. V lost 6 bases and J lost 10, with 10 bases in between.

The chain joins TRBV20-1 to TRBJ1-2, with unresolved D. Germline assignment: CDR1 DFQATT and CDR2 SNEGSKA (reference sequence). The CDR3 has 10 residues. Trimming cost V 2 bases and J 6 bases, with 4 bases left between them. The DNA of the CDR3 is TGCAGTGCTAGACAGGATGGCTACACCTTC. Residues: CSARQDGYTF.

This clone was picked up one time. The chain uses TRBV29-1 and TRBJ1-2, with a tentative D call TRBD1 (6 bases). Trimming cost V 7 bases and J 2 bases, with 11 bases left between them. Germline-derived CDR1 and CDR2 are SQVTM and ANQGSEA. There are 12 residues in the CDR3. The CDR3 loop is CSGGGRNYGYTF. In DNA, the CDR3 is TGCAGCGGGGGGGGCAGGAACTATGGCTACACCTTC. The full variable domain, in which reference TRBV29-1 and TRBJ1-2 provide the parts outside the CDR3, is SAVISQKPSRDICQRGTSLTIQCQVDSQVTMMFWYRQQPGQSLTLIATANQGSEATYESGFVIDKFPISRPNLTFSTLTVSNMSPEDSSIYLCSGGGRNYGYTFGSGTRLTVV.